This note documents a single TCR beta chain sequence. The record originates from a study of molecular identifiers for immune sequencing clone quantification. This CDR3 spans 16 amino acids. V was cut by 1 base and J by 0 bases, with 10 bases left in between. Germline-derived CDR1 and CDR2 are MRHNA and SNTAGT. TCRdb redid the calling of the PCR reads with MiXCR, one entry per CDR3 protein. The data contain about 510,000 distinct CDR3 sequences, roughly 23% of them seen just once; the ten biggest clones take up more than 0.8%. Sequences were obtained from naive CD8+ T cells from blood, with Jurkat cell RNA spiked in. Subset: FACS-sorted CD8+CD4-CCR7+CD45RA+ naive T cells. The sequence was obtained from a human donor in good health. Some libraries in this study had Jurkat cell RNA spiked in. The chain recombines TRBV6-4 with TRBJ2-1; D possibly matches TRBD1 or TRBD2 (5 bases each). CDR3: CASSDWGSSSYNEQFF. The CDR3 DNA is TGTGCCAGCAGTGACTGGGGGTCCAGCTCCTACAATGAGCAGTTCTTC.